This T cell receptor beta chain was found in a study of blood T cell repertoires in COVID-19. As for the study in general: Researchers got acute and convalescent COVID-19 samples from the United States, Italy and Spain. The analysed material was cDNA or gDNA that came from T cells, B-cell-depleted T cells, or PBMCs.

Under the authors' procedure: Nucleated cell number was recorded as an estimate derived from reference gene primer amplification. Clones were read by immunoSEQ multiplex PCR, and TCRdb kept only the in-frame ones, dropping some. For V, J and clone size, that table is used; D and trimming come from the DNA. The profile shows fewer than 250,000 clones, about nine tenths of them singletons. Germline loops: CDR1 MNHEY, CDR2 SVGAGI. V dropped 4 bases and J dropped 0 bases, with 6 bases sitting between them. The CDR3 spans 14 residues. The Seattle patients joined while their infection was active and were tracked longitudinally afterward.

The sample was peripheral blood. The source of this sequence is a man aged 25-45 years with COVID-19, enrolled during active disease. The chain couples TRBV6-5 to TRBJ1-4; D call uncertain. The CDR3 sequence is CASSSSATNEKLFF. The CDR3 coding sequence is TGTGCCAGCAGTTCTAGTGCAACTAATGAAAAACTGTTTTTT.